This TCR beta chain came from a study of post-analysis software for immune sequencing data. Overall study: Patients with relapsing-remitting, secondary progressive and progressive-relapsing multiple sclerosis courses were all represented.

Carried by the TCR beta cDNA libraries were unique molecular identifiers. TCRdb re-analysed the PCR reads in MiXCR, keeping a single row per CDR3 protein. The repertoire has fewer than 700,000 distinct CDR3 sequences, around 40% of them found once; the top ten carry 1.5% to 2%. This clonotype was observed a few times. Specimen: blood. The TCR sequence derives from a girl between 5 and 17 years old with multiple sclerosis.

Here the CDR3 reads CASSLRADLGAEQYF. Here the CDR3 DNA reads TGTGCCAGCAGCTTGCGCGCGGACCTGGGGGCGGAGCAGTACTTC. V and J are TRBV5-5 and TRBJ2-7; perhaps TRBD1 as D (6 bases). In germline, CDR1 is SGHKS, CDR2 YYEKEE (reference sequence). This CDR3 has 15 residues. V lost 1 base and J lost 7, with 18 bases in between.